A selection of T cell receptor beta chains follows, all from one sample in a study of OX40 agonist ivuxolimab in advanced cancers. The table came from immunoSEQ multiplex PCR; TCRdb's copy has only in-frame clones and leaves some out. The top ten clones hold 2.5% to 3% of a sample with around 41,000 clones, around four fifths of them seen once. The sequencing used CD4+ or CD8+ T cells sorted from blood, collected in a trial of the OX40 agonist ivuxolimab. The receptors were gathered from an adult with an advanced solid tumor such as melanoma, head and neck, liver or kidney cancer. Each CDR3 is given with its conserved first and last residue. The order of the fields is CDR3 length, J gene, V gene, CDR3 protein.

length: 17
J: TRBJ2-1
V: TRBV10-1
CDR3: CASSESPALAGINEQFF

length: 13
J: TRBJ1-5
V: TRBV30
CDR3: CAWSGGPQQPQHF

length: 13
J: TRBJ2-1
V: TRBV25-1
CDR3: CASSVTMSNEQFF

length: 13
J: TRBJ1-5
V: TRBV2
CDR3: CASRDRGGQPQHF

length: 13
J: TRBJ2-3
V: TRBV9
CDR3: CASGGLAGDTQYF

length: 15
J: TRBJ1-1
V: TRBV25-1
CDR3: CASSEAGKENTEAFF

length: 14
J: TRBJ2-2
V: TRBV4-3
CDR3: CASRTSGNTGELFF

length: 13
J: TRBJ1-1
V: TRBV14
CDR3: CASSPGTGTEAFF

length: 13
J: TRBJ2-1
V: TRBV4-1
CDR3: CASSQVSINEQFF

length: 15
J: TRBJ2-2
V: TRBV16
CDR3: CASSQSSLAHGELFF

length: 14
J: TRBJ2-1
V: TRBV10-1
CDR3: CARLPGNYNNEQFF

length: 16
J: TRBJ1-3
V: TRBV5-1
CDR3: CASSPTPWTGENTIYF

length: 13
J: TRBJ2-4
V: TRBV5-1
CDR3: CASKSGGGNIQYF

length: 13
J: TRBJ1-1
V: TRBV2
CDR3: CASRGTALAEAFF

length: 12
J: TRBJ1-2
V: TRBV27
CDR3: CASSPDTRGYTF

length: 13
J: TRBJ1-2
V: TRBV19
CDR3: CASSIVGQWGYTF

length: 14
J: TRBJ2-4
V: TRBV27
CDR3: CASSIRRSDNIQYF

length: 17
J: TRBJ1-1
V: TRBV29-1
CDR3: CSVLPAHRARMNTEAFF

length: 13
J: TRBJ1-1
V: TRBV10-3
CDR3: CAISAILNTEAFF

length: 15
J: TRBJ2-6
V: TRBV27
CDR3: CASSGRPSGANVLTF

length: 13
J: TRBJ2-7
V: TRBV6-5
CDR3: CASSYGGDYEQYF

length: 18
J: TRBJ2-5
V: TRBV7-2
CDR3: CASSLDRVILAPRVAQYF

length: 13
J: TRBJ1-4
V: TRBV5-1
CDR3: CASSLTAGEKLFF

length: 16
J: TRBJ2-3
V: TRBV19
CDR3: CASSHLPGQGTDTQYF

length: 15
J: TRBJ2-7
V: TRBV11-2
CDR3: CASSSGLAGGYEQYF

length: 13
J: TRBJ1-2
V: TRBV5-6
CDR3: CASSLQSGWGYTF

length: 13
J: TRBJ2-1
V: TRBV29-1
CDR3: CSGITQGRDEQFF

length: 15
J: TRBJ1-4
V: TRBV6-6
CDR3: CASSISRGRNEKLFF

length: 12
J: TRBJ1-1
V: TRBV15
CDR3: CATSRVGREAFF

length: 13
J: TRBJ1-2
V: TRBV5-6
CDR3: CASSLVGDYGYTF

length: 13
J: TRBJ1-2
V: TRBV28
CDR3: CASIGGALYGYTF

length: 16
J: TRBJ2-1
V: TRBV5-4
CDR3: CASSLGGRAENNEQFF